The 26 T cell receptor beta chains listed next were all sequenced from one sample in a study of blood T cells in healthy people across ages. It was with a sample-barcoded 5' primer and a J-beta primer mix that a second PCR of about 7 to 12 cycles was run. TCRdb reprocessed the 5' RACE reads via MiXCR and lists one record per CDR3 protein. The top ten clones hold more than 20% of a sample with 1,800,000 or so distinct CDR3 sequences, approximately 40% of them seen once. The sequenced sample was blood. Receptors were obtained from a human donor in good health.

The J gene is TRBJ1-1, the V gene TRBV2; D gene ambiguous. The germline V gene encodes CDR1 SNHLY and CDR2 FYNNEI. The V gene lost 7 bases and the J gene lost 0 bases, with 9 bases spanning the gap. The CDR3 spans 13 residues. This chain's CDR3 is CASKQQMNTEAFF. The DNA of the CDR3 is TGTGCCAGCAAGCAGCAAATGAACACTGAAGCTTTCTTT.

This rearrangement joins TRBV7-6 to TRBJ1-4, with D perhaps matching TRBD1 (5 bases). The CDR3 contains 16 residues. The ends were cut back, 5 bases at V and 0 bases at J, with 13 bases in the middle. Germline-derived CDR1 and CDR2 are SGHVS and FNYEAQ. DNA for the CDR3: TGTGCCAGCAGCGAACTCCCAGGGTCAACTAATGAAAAACTGTTTTTT. Amino acid sequence: CASSELPGSTNEKLFF.

The rearrangement links TRBV2 to TRBJ2-6, with D hard to call. This CDR3 is 15 amino acids long. V lost 2 bases and J 4 bases, leaving 9 bases between the germline ends. The V gene's germline CDR1 is SNHLY and CDR2 FYNNEI. The CDR3 sequence: CASSEWAAGANVLTF. The DNA for the CDR3 is TGTGCCAGCAGTGAATGGGCAGCAGGGGCCAACGTCCTGACTTTC.

The chain employs TRBV4-3 and TRBJ2-1, with D perhaps matching TRBD2 (5 bases). The ends were cut back, 0 bases at V and 6 bases at J, with 15 bases in the middle. The CDR3 consists of 16 residues. Germline assignment: CDR1 LGHNA and CDR2 YSLEER. The CDR3 coding sequence is TGCGCCAGCAGCCAAGATAGAGCTAGCTCGGGCAATGAGCAGTTCTTC. Its protein is CASSQDRASSGNEQFF.

The chain uses TRBV15 and TRBJ2-5, with 9 nucleotides matching TRBD1. Germline CDR1 is LNHNV and CDR2 is YYDKDF (reference sequence). CDR3 size: 14 residues. The V gene end was trimmed by 5 bases and the J gene end by 5 bases; junction bases not matched to a gene: 6. CDR3 DNA sequence: TGTGCCACCAGCCACCGGGACAGGGAGGAGACCCAGTACTTC. This encodes CATSHRDREETQYF.

A note on this clonotype: One end of the junction does not line up with germline, which may come from a read error. This chain uses TRBV6-5 with TRBJ2-7, with 10 bases matching TRBD2. Germline V gene lookup returns CDR1 MNHEY and CDR2 SVGAGI. CDR3 length: 16 residues. In DNA form, the CDR3 reads TGTGCCAGCAGCTACTCCGGACTAGCGGCGAACTACGAGCAGTACTTC. Translating gives CASSYSGLAANYEQYF.

The V gene is TRBV7-9, the J gene TRBJ2-3, with 12 bases lining up with TRBD1. CDR3 length equals 15 residues. J was trimmed by 5 bases and V by 5 bases; bases with no gene match: 5. Germline values: CDR1 SEHNR, CDR2 FQNEAQ (reference sequence). CDR3 nucleotide sequence: TGTGCCAGCAGCCCCGGGACAGGGGGCATAGATACGCAGTATTTT. It specifies CASSPGTGGIDTQYF.

The rearrangement uses TRBV7-6 and TRBJ1-1; TRBD1 might be the D (6 bases). The germline V gene has CDR1 SGHVS and CDR2 FNYEAQ. The V and J ends lost 4 bases and 3 bases respectively, with 12 bases between them. The length of the CDR3 is 14 residues. The CDR3 sequence is CASSYQGRHTEAFF. DNA of the CDR3: TGTGCCAGCAGCTACCAGGGGAGACACACTGAAGCTTTCTTT.

This clonotype appeared a single time. The final CDR3 position lacks the conserved phenylalanine or tryptophan, pointing to a likely read error. The chain has TRBV12-3 or TRBV12-4 and TRBJ2-5; 10 positions match TRBD2. With the DNA end fitting TRBJ2-7 better, the J assignment may be wrong. This CDR3 is built from 17 residues. CDR3 region: CASSLIGPSGGPYEQYC. DNA for the CDR3: TGTGCCAGCAGTTTAATCGGGCCTAGCGGGGGCCCCTACGAGCAGTACTGC.

This clonotype was observed a few times. V and J are TRBV29-1 and TRBJ2-1, with a possible D match to TRBD2 (5 bases). Germline V lookup: CDR1 SQVTM, CDR2 ANQGSEA. V lost 7 bases and J 4 bases, leaving 14 bases between the germline ends. The CDR3 runs to 13 residues. The CDR3, as DNA: TGCAGCGCCGTGCGGGTGGGGTACAATGAGCAGTTCTTC. Amino acid sequence: CSAVRVGYNEQFF.

V is TRBV20-1 and J is TRBJ1-2; unclear D gene. Germline V gene data show CDR1 as DFQATT and CDR2 as SNEGSKA (reference sequence). This CDR3 region has 13 residues. Trimming took 5 bases from V and 2 from J, leaving 12 bases between them. The chain's CDR3 is CSAPPVPNYGYTF. The DNA for the CDR3 is TGCAGTGCTCCTCCCGTTCCGAACTATGGCTACACCTTC.

This clonotype was seen a handful of times. The CDR3 protein is CSATGQLNNEQFF. For the CDR3, the DNA is TGCAGTGCTACGGGACAGCTCAACAATGAGCAGTTCTTC. V usage is TRBV20-1 and J usage is TRBJ2-1, with 7 positions matching TRBD1. The CDR3 is 13 residues long. Losses at the gene ends were 4 bases for V and 5 bases for J; bases not matched to a gene: 5. CDR1 is DFQATT and CDR2 is SNEGSKA in the germline V gene (reference sequence).

This sequence joins TRBV6-2 or TRBV6-3 and TRBJ2-1; D gene unclear. The CDR3 covers 17 residues. The V end lost 7 bases, the J end lost 4 bases, and 23 bases lay between the germline ends. Germline assignment: CDR1 MNHEY and CDR2 SVGEGT. CDR3 protein: CASTSTRYVSRYNEQFF. DNA of the CDR3: TGTGCCAGCACTTCTACGCGTTATGTCTCCCGGTACAATGAGCAGTTCTTC.

This chain connects TRBV4-3 to TRBJ2-4, with 8 bases aligning to TRBD2. The J call is doubtful: the DNA matches TRBJ2-7 better. Germline CDR1 and CDR2: LGHNA and YSLEER. The length of the CDR3 is 16 residues. The chain's CDR3 is CASSQDPSGPPYEQYF. The CDR3 nucleotides read TGCGCCAGCAGCCAAGATCCTAGCGGGCCCCCCTACGAGCAGTACTTC.

This clonotype was recorded once. The chain combines TRBV3-1 with TRBJ2-1; D uncertain. The CDR3 contains 14 residues. Trimming pared 0 bases from V and 5 bases from J, leaving 8 bases between. Looked up from germline, CDR1 is LGHDT and CDR2 is YNNKEL (reference sequence). CDR3 coding DNA: TGTGCCAGCAGCCAAGATCAGGTCCACAATGAGCAGTTCTTC. Residues: CASSQDQVHNEQFF.

This clonotype was detected a few times. This chain joins TRBV7-3 and TRBJ1-1; D might be TRBD1 (6 bases). Trimming took off 5 bases at V and 3 bases at J, with 22 bases between the two ends. CDR3 size: 17 residues. CDR1 and CDR2 from the germline V gene are SGHTA and FQGTGA. The CDR3 nucleotides are TGTGCCAGCAGCCCGAGAACAGGGAGCTTGGGAGACACTGAAGCTTTCTTT. This translates into CASSPRTGSLGDTEAFF.

This clonotype was recorded a few times. This rearrangement joins TRBV6-5 to TRBJ2-5; 7 bases fit TRBD1. The CDR3 consists of 14 residues. Looked up from germline, CDR1 is MNHEY and CDR2 is SVGAGI. V gave up 0 bases and J gave up 5 bases; unmatched junction bases: 3. The CDR3 sequence is CASSYSPGGETQYF. The CDR3 DNA sequence: TGTGCCAGCAGTTACTCCCCAGGGGGTGAGACCCAGTACTTC.

This clonotype was detected a few times. The rearrangement joins TRBV4-1 to TRBJ2-7, with D uncertain. V lost 4 bases and J 2 bases, leaving 15 bases between the germline ends. Germline V gives CDR1 MGHRA, CDR2 YSYEKL. The length of the CDR3 is 15 residues. The CDR3 DNA reads as TGCGCCAGCAGCCGTGGCAGGACGGGCCCCTACGAGCAGTACTTC. Its translation is CASSRGRTGPYEQYF.

V is TRBV7-2 and J is TRBJ2-1, with D maybe TRBD2 (6 bases). CDR1 and CDR2 (germline): SGHTA, FQGNSA. Between the trimmed V and J ends, which lost 4 bases and 5 bases, there was a span of 15 bases. This CDR3 has 15 residues. CDR3 in amino acids: CASSYMGGFDNEQFF. The CDR3 nucleotides read TGTGCCAGCAGCTACATGGGGGGTTTTGACAATGAGCAGTTCTTC.

This clonotype was observed a few times. This rearrangement joins TRBV28 to TRBJ2-3; TRBD2 matches 16 bases. Germline V lookup: CDR1 MDHEN, CDR2 SYDVKM. Germline trimming cut 11 bases from V and 2 bases from J; bases unmatched to any gene: 25. The CDR3 contains 22 residues. The CDR3 here is CASSQVGTSGGALLYSTDTQYF. The CDR3 nucleotides are TGTGCCTCCAGTCAAGTAGGGACTAGCGGGGGGGCACTACTTTATTCCACAGATACGCAGTATTTT.

This clonotype has only one observation. The rearrangement links TRBV2 to TRBJ2-5, with D possibly being TRBD1 (5 bases). CDR1 SNHLY and CDR2 FYNNEI come from the germline V gene. CDR3 length equals 15 residues. Trimming removed 6 bases at V and 2 bases at J, with 16 bases between. The CDR3 loop reads CASRLTAFPQETQYF. As DNA, the CDR3 is TGTGCCAGCAGATTGACAGCGTTCCCACAAGAGACCCAGTACTTC.

This clonotype has just a few counts. This chain links TRBV7-8 with TRBJ2-1; TRBD2 might be the D (7 bases). The germline gives CDR1 SGHVS, CDR2 FQNEAQ. Trimming took off 4 bases at V and 5 bases at J, with 15 bases between the two ends. This CDR3 has 15 amino acids. The CDR3 DNA follows: TGTGCCAGCAGCTCGAAGCGGGGACATGACAATGAGCAGTTCTTC. This translates into CASSSKRGHDNEQFF.

This rearrangement joins TRBV6-1 to TRBJ1-2; maybe TRBD1 (5 bases). Germline CDR1 is MNHNS and CDR2 is SASEGT. Trimming stripped 2 bases from V and 6 bases from J, with 16 bases between. The CDR3 totals 15 residues. The chain's CDR3 is CASSESGAGNNGYTF. The CDR3 DNA reads TGTGCCAGCAGTGAAAGTGGGGCAGGGAATAATGGCTACACCTTC.

This clonotype has a handful of counts. The chain joins TRBV10-3 to TRBJ2-1; perhaps TRBD2 as D (6 bases). Germline values: CDR1 ENHRY, CDR2 SYGVKD. The V gene lost 4 bases and the J gene lost 5 bases, with 12 bases spanning the gap. This CDR3 has 14 amino acids. The CDR3 DNA sequence: TGTGCCATCAGTGGGAGGGTTGACGACAATGAGCAGTTCTTC. Amino acids: CAISGRVDDNEQFF.

The gene calls are TRBV20-1 and TRBJ1-4; D unclear. CDR3 length equals 14 residues. The V end lost 4 bases, the J end lost 7 bases, and 16 bases lay between the germline ends. Looked up from germline, CDR1 is DFQATT and CDR2 is SNEGSKA (reference sequence). The CDR3 spells CSAILSETSEKLFF. CDR3 DNA: TGCAGTGCTATTCTATCCGAGACATCTGAAAAACTGTTTTTT.

The gene calls are TRBV7-3 and TRBJ1-2; D is possibly TRBD1 (6 bases). The length of the CDR3 is 15 residues. Trimming shortened V by 5 bases and J by 6 bases, and 19 bases separated the two germline ends. The germline CDR1 and CDR2 sequences are SGHTA and FQGTGA. The CDR3 DNA reads as TGTGCCAGCAGCCAGTCGGGGGCTTTAGTCCATGGCTACACCTTC. Encoded protein: CASSQSGALVHGYTF.